This T cell receptor (beta chain) was identified in a study of blood T cell repertoires in COVID-19. J gave up 2 bases and V 2 bases, and 1 base lay outside the gene matches. Per the germline V gene, CDR1 is MNHEY and CDR2 is SVGAGI. The CDR3 contains 15 residues. TCRdb keeps only in-frame clones here, not all; method: immunoSEQ multiplex PCR. The sample has about 290,000 clones, roughly 90% seen once. The receptor was isolated from a woman between 40 and 55 years old who had recovered from COVID-19. The gene calls are TRBV6-5 and TRBJ2-2; 8 bases align to TRBD1. The source material was PBMCs or T cells enriched from blood (not recorded which). The CDR3 loop reads CASSYDRGNTGELFF. The CDR3, as DNA: TGTGCCAGCAGTTACGACAGGGGAAACACCGGGGAGCTGTTTTTT.